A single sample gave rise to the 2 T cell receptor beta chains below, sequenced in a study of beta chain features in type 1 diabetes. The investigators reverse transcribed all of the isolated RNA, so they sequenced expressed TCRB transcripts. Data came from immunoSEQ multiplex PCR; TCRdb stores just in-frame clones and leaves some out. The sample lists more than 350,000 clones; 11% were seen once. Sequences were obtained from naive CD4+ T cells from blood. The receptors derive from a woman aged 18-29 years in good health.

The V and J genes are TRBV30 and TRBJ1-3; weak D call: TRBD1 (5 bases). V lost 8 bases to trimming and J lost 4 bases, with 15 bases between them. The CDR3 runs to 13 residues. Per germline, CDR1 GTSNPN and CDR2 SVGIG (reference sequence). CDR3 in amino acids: CATPQPGGNTIYF. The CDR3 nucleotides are TGTGCCACTCCCCAGCCAGGGGGAAACACCATATATTTT.

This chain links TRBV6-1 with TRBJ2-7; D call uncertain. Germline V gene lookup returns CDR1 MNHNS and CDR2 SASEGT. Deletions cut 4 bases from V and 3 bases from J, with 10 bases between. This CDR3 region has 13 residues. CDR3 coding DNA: TGTGCCAGCAGTGTAGGCTCGCACTACGAGCAGTACTTC. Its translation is CASSVGSHYEQYF.